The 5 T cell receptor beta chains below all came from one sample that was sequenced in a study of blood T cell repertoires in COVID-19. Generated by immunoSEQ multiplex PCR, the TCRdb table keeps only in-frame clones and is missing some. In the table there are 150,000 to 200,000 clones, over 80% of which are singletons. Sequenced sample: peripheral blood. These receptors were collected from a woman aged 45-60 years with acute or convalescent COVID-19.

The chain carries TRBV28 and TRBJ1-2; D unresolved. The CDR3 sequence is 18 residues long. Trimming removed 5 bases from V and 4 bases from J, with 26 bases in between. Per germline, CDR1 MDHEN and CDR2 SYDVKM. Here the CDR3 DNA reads TGTGCCAGCAGTCCATTATTCCCCCCAAGACAAGCGGCCTATGGCTACACCTTC. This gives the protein CASSPLFPPRQAAYGYTF.

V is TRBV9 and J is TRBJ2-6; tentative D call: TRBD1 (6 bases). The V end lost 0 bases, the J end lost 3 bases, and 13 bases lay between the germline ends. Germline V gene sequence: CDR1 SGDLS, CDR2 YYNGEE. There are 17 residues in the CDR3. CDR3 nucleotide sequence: TGTGCCAGCAGCGTAGTGGGACGAGGGGGTGGGGCCAACGTCCTGACTTTC. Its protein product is CASSVVGRGGGANVLTF.

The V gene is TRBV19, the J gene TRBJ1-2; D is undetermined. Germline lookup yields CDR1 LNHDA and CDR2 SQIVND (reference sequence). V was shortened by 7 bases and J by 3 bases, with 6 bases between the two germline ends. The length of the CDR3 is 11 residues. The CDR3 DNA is TGTGCCAGTAAGGAGCACTATGGCTACACCTTC. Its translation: CASKEHYGYTF.

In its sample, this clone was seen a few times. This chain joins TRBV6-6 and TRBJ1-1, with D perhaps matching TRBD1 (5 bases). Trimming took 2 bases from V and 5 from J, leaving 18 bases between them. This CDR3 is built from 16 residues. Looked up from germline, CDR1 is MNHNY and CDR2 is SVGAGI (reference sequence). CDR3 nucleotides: TGTGCCAGCAGTTACGGACGGTGGAGGGACGGAACTGAAGCTTTCTTT. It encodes CASSYGRWRDGTEAFF.

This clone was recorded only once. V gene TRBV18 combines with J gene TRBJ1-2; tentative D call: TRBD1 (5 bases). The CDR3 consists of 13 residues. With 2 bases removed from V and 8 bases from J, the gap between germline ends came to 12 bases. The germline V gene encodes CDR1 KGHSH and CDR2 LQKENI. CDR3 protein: CASSPAGLGGYTF. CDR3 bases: TGTGCCAGCTCACCAGCGGGACTGGGAGGCTACACCTTC.